The clone carrying this T cell receptor (beta chain) occurred a few times. Its antigen remains unidentified. These data originate in a study of T cell repertoires in cytomegalovirus infection. Study information: HLA-C-restricted CMV epitopes, recently identified, and well-studied HLA-B-restricted ones were used by the study. CMV infection plus the matching HLA type was flagged by public TCR beta signatures.

Germline CDR1 is LNHNV and CDR2 is YYDKDF (reference sequence). The V end was cut by 3 bases, the J end by 4 bases, with 5 bases between. The CDR3 sequence is 12 residues long. TCRdb re-called the reads through MiXCR, storing one row per CDR3 protein. This table has a few hundred thousand distinct CDR3 sequences, roughly a third appearing once. Here the sequenced sample was cultured PBMCs, taken from culture after CMV antigen stimulation. This chain links TRBV15 with TRBJ2-3; D remains unclear. This sequence was found in a human donor in good health (CMV status not recorded). Some clones in this sample may be carry-over from other donors' samples. CDR3 sequence reads: CATSSNSDTQYF. As DNA, the CDR3 is TGTGCCACCAGCAGCAACTCAGATACGCAGTATTTT.